This T cell receptor (beta chain) was identified during a study of blood T cell repertoires in COVID-19. Overall study: Material from acute and convalescent COVID-19 was sourced from the United States, Italy and Spain. T cells, B-cell-depleted T cells, or PBMCs supplied cDNA or gDNA.

Per the original methods: Using reference gene primer amplification, nucleated cell counts were estimated. Assay: immunoSEQ multiplex PCR; the TCRdb copy retains only in-frame clones and omits some. The DNA was the basis for D and trimming; V, J and clone size are from that table. This table holds roughly 49,000 clones, 65% to 85% found once. V lost 5 bases to trimming and J lost 4 bases, with 11 bases between them. The CDR3 length is 13 residues. Germline assignment: CDR1 MNHEY and CDR2 SVGAGI. This TCR came from a man aged 45-65 years with active COVID-19. The specimen was peripheral blood. V is TRBV6-5 and J is TRBJ1-1; TRBD1 is a possible D gene (6 bases). CDR3 in DNA: TGTGCCAGCAGTCTTCAGGGGCCCACTGAAGCTTTCTTT. It translates to CASSLQGPTEAFF.